The subject of this entry is one TCR beta chain. This sample stems from a study of T cells in Graves' hyperthyroidism and ophthalmopathy. Study background: Peripheral blood sampling occurred at initial diagnosis, before any treatment.

Patients aged 18 to 65 had newly diagnosed hyperthyroidism of under 2 months' duration. The CDR3 has 19 amino acids. V trimming: 2 bases; J trimming: 5 bases; junction bases outside the gene matches: 12. Germline CDR1 reads SGHDT; CDR2 reads YYEEEE. The TCR beta CDR3 regions underwent amplification using RNA transcripts as the source. HTBI primers were employed in a first-round RT-PCR of the TCR CDR3. TCRdb passed the multiplex PCR reads through MiXCR, listing each CDR3 protein once. The data show 110,000 to 150,000 distinct CDR3 sequences, with around 20% seen just once and 65% to 80% held by the top ten.

The chain recombines TRBV5-6 with TRBJ2-4; 14 bases are shared with TRBD2. Sequencing was carried out using blood. The TCR comes from a woman in her fifties or sixties with Graves' hyperthyroidism that later progressed to Graves' ophthalmopathy. CDR3 sequence (DNA): TGTGCCAGCAGCTTCAAAAGACTAGCGGGAGGGCCTGGGCAAAACATTCAGTACTTC. This encodes CASSFKRLAGGPGQNIQYF. Combining the CDR3 with reference TRBV5-6 and TRBJ2-4 gives the whole variable domain DAGVTQSPTHLIKTRGQQVTLRCSPKSGHDTVSWYQQALGQGPQFIFQYYEEEERQRGNFPDRFSGHQFPNYSSELNVNALLLGDSALYLCASSFKRLAGGPGQNIQYFGAGTRLSVL.